This T cell receptor (beta chain) stems from a study of Ad26.COV2.S vaccination and SARS-CoV-2 variants. Treatment given: roughly 18 received Ad26.COV2.S at low or high dose, single or two shots; about five received placebo; per-sample allocation not given. Sampling was done on day 63 after the first vaccine or placebo injection. Clones were sequenced by immunoSEQ multiplex PCR, and TCRdb holds only the in-frame ones, with some missing. The profile shows hundreds of thousands of clones, 80% to 90% of them singletons. The CDR3 is 19 amino acids. The V gene end was trimmed by 0 bases and the J gene end by 2 bases; junction bases not matched to a gene: 10. The V gene's germline CDR1 is LGHNA and CDR2 YNFKEQ.

Sequences were derived from peripheral blood, sampled in a trial of Ad26.COV2.S vaccine versus placebo. This sequence originates from a person between 18 and 59 years old who received the Ad26.COV2.S COVID-19 vaccine or a placebo. V and J are TRBV4-2 and TRBJ2-7, with TRBD2 matching 13 bases. The CDR3 DNA reads TGTGCCAGCAGCCAAGATGATACTAGCGGGAGGGCTGGGACCTACGAGCAGTACTTC. Translation: CASSQDDTSGRAGTYEQYF.